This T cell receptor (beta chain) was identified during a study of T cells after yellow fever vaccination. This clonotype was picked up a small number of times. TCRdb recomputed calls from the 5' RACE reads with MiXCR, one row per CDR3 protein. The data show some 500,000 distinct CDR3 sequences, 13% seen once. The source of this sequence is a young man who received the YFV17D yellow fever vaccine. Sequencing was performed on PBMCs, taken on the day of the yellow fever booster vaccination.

The CDR3 here is CASSHRQGLAFF. The CDR3 nucleotides read TGCGCCAGCAGCCACAGACAGGGTCTAGCTTTCTTT. The chain joins TRBV4-3 to TRBJ1-1; 7 positions agree with TRBD1. V lost 3 bases and J lost 10; bases outside the gene matches: 5. In germline, CDR1 is LGHNA, CDR2 YSLEER. CDR3 length: 12 amino acids.